Following are 2 T cell receptor beta chains from one sample sequenced in a study of T cells in Graves' hyperthyroidism and ophthalmopathy. Amplified regions were TCR beta CDR3 sequences from RNA transcripts. The TCR CDR3 was amplified in a first-round RT-PCR using the HTBI primer set. TCRdb independently ran MiXCR on the multiplex PCR reads; one entry per CDR3 protein. In the table there are 700,000 to 950,000 distinct CDR3 sequences, 35% of which are singletons. Sequencing was performed on blood. These receptors all come from a woman between 35 and 50 years old with Graves' hyperthyroidism.

This chain connects TRBV19 to TRBJ1-1, with a tentative D call TRBD1 (5 bases). Germline CDR1 and CDR2: LNHDA and SQIVND (reference sequence). V was pared by 4 bases and J by 6 bases, with 12 bases between. The CDR3 contains 13 residues. DNA for the CDR3: TGTGCCAGTAGTACGGAGACAGAGGCTGAAGCTTTCTTT. Protein sequence: CASSTETEAEAFF.

The chain carries TRBV28 and TRBJ2-5; 10 bases map to TRBD1. CDR1 is MDHEN, CDR2 SYDVKM, per germline. V lost 5 bases and J lost 10; bases outside the gene matches: 10. The CDR3 totals 14 residues. The CDR3 loop is CASSNDRGRIDQYF. In DNA, the CDR3 is TGTGCCAGCAGTAACGACAGGGGGCGAATTGACCAGTACTTC.